This T cell receptor (beta chain) was profiled in a study of cytomegalovirus exposure and HLA in healthy donors. Study as a whole: An early release of data contained some 80 million unique TCRs, which came from HLA-typed donors. General study results and limits: Earlier findings revealed that most TCR beta V segments proved productive either about 87% or about 30% of the time. In a later analysis, V- and J-gene trimming of beta chains associated with a DCLRE1C missense variant, replicated independently. A later analysis showed that HLA-associated TCR beta chains had undergone more clonal expansion than equally common others.

This PCR relied on a set of 60 Vbeta primers and 13 Jbeta primers. The table came from immunoSEQ multiplex PCR; TCRdb's copy has only in-frame clones and leaves some out. The data contain over 100,000 clones, roughly 72% of them singletons. V was clipped by 2 bases and J by 5 bases, with 12 bases between them. CDR1 and CDR2 from the germline V gene are SGHTA and FQGNSA. The CDR3 spans 14 residues. As for this clone: Its antigen is not known.

J is TRBJ1-1 and V is TRBV7-2; tentatively, D is TRBD1 (5 bases). The material sequenced was PBMCs. The receptor comes from a male donor in good health and CMV-seronegative. CDR3 nucleotides: TGTGCCAGCAGCTTACGGCGGGGGATAACTGAAGCTTTCTTT. Its protein is CASSLRRGITEAFF.